These 23 T cell receptor beta chains were all obtained from the same sample, sequenced in a study of T-cell reconstitution after alpha-beta-depleted transplantation in children. The authors prepared the TCRbeta library with unique molecular identifiers. From the PCR reads, TCRdb called clonotypes with MiXCR, one entry per CDR3 protein. This sample has a few hundred thousand distinct CDR3 sequences; approximately 10% occur once, and the top ten carry roughly 2.5%. The starting material was PBMCs from the stem cell graft donor, obtained from the stem cell graft. These receptors were collected from a human donor who donated a stem cell graft to a child with acute lymphoblastic leukemia.

This clonotype was counted ten times or more. Sequence at one end of the junction differs from germline and may be a read error. The V call is TRBV12-3 or TRBV12-4, the J call TRBJ2-1; 12 bases line up with TRBD2. This CDR3 is built from 14 residues. The CDR3 coding sequence is TGCGCCAGCAGCTTGACTAGCGGGAGCTATGAGCAGTTCTTC. Its protein is CASSLTSGSYEQFF.

The chain links TRBV7-2 to TRBJ1-5; D is uncertain. V dropped 2 bases and J dropped 6 bases, with 11 bases sitting between them. The CDR3 has 14 amino acids. Germline loops: CDR1 SGHTA, CDR2 FQGNSA. The CDR3: CASSLLGVGQPQHF. CDR3 DNA: TGTGCCAGCAGCTTACTGGGCGTCGGTCAGCCCCAGCATTTT. Looking up the rest from reference TRBV7-2 and TRBJ1-5 gives the full variable domain: GAGVSQSPSNKVTEKGKDVELRCDPISGHTALYWYRQSLGQGLEFLIYFQGNSAPDKSGLPSDRFSAERTGGSVSTLTIQRTQQEDSAVYLCASSLLGVGQPQHFGDGTRLSIL.

The sample holds many counts of this clonotype. The chain links TRBV5-1 to TRBJ1-1; D may be TRBD1 (5 bases). The CDR3 loop spans 13 amino acids. V lost 7 bases and J 5 bases, leaving 15 bases between the germline ends. CDR1 SGHRS and CDR2 YFSETQ come from the germline V gene. Here the CDR3 DNA reads TGCGCCAGCCGGTGGGGGGTCGAGACTGAAGCTTTCTTT. Translation: CASRWGVETEAFF.

This clonotype was observed at least ten times. The chain employs TRBV29-1 and TRBJ2-2, with 7 positions matching TRBD2. The junction had 1 base not matched to a gene; V was cut back by 6 bases and J by 3 bases. The CDR3 runs 12 residues. CDR1 and CDR2 from the germline V gene are SQVTM and ANQGSEA. The CDR3 here is CSVTSDTGELFF. The CDR3 bases are TGCAGCGTAACTAGCGACACCGGGGAGCTGTTTTTT.

CDR3 in amino acids: CASSRVAEKLFF. CDR3 nucleotides: TGTGCCAGCAGCCGAGTAGCGGAAAAACTGTTTTTT. The V call is TRBV7-2, the J call TRBJ1-4; D remains ambiguous. Germline loops: CDR1 SGHTA, CDR2 FQGNSA. The V end lost 5 bases, the J end lost 8 bases, and 9 bases lay between the germline ends. CDR3 size: 12 residues.

A remark on this clonotype: An end of the junction does not agree with germline; a read error may underlie this. V and J are TRBV10-3 and TRBJ2-1; D is undetermined. Per germline, CDR1 ENHRY and CDR2 SYGVKD. CDR3 length: 14 amino acids. The CDR3 DNA is TGTGCCATCAGTGATCCCGGCTCCTACAATCAGCAGTTCTTC. It is translated as CAISDPGSYNQQFF.

This clonotype was detected many times. The genes are TRBV6-5 and TRBJ2-1; 9 bases match TRBD2. CDR1 and CDR2 (germline): MNHEY, SVGAGI. This CDR3 spans 15 amino acids. The trim removed 1 base at V and 4 bases at J, leaving 2 bases unmatched. DNA of the CDR3: TGTGCCAGCAGTTACTTAGCGGGAGAGTACAATGAGCAGTTCTTC. This translates into CASSYLAGEYNEQFF.

CDR3 DNA sequence: TGTGCCAGCAGCCAAGATAGGACACCGGGGAAGACCCAGTACTTC. It translates to CASSQDRTPGKTQYF. V gene TRBV3-1 combines with J gene TRBJ2-5; D may be TRBD1 or TRBD2 (5 bases each). This CDR3 has 15 amino acids. CDR1 is LGHDT, CDR2 YNNKEL, per germline (reference sequence). Between the trimmed V and J ends, which lost 0 bases and 6 bases, there was a span of 14 bases.

This clonotype turned up a few times. This chain connects TRBV5-1 to TRBJ2-1; 15 bases are shared with TRBD2. The CDR3 is 17 amino acids. After removal of 4 bases from V and 7 bases from J, the junction contained 9 bases not matched to a gene. Germline V gene lookup returns CDR1 SGHRS and CDR2 YFSETQ. CDR3 sequence (DNA): TGCGCCAGCAGCCCCGGACTAGCGGGAGGGCCGGGGAATGAGCAGTTCTTC. Amino acids: CASSPGLAGGPGNEQFF.

This clonotype has a count of ten or more. The J gene is TRBJ1-2, the V gene TRBV5-1, with 7 bases fitting TRBD1. Germline V gene sequence: CDR1 SGHRS, CDR2 YFSETQ. The CDR3 runs 15 residues. V was pared by 3 bases and J by 2 bases, with 7 bases of the junction left unmatched. The CDR3 loop is CASSSTGTANYGYTF. The CDR3 nucleotides read TGCGCCAGCAGCTCTACCGGGACAGCCAACTATGGCTACACCTTC.

This clonotype was seen more than once but under ten times. This chain connects TRBV7-2 to TRBJ1-3, with 7 bases identical to TRBD1. The ends lost 1 base at V and 5 bases at J; junction bases unmatched: 2. CDR1 is SGHTA and CDR2 is FQGNSA in the germline V gene. CDR3 length: 14 amino acids. CDR3 DNA: TGTGCCAGCAGCTTAGTGGGACAGCGAAACACCATATATTTT. This translates into CASSLVGQRNTIYF.

This clonotype was picked up a small number of times. For the CDR3, the DNA is TGCGCCAGCAGCTCGATTCCACCAGGGGAATCGTTAAGCAACATTCAGTACTTC. Its translation: CASSSIPPGESLSNIQYF. The chain combines TRBV5-1 with TRBJ2-4, with D possibly being TRBD1 (6 bases). The germline V and J ends were trimmed by 3 bases and 7 bases, with 26 bases remaining between them. This CDR3 is 18 amino acids long. CDR1 and CDR2 from the germline V gene are SGHRS and YFSETQ. Looking up the rest from reference TRBV5-1 and TRBJ2-4 gives the full variable domain: KAGVTQTPRYLIKTRGQQVTLSCSPISGHRSVSWYQQTPGQGLQFLFEYFSETQRNKGNFPGRFSGRQFSNSRSEMNVSTLELGDSALYLCASSSIPPGESLSNIQYFGAGTRLSVL.

This clonotype was counted only a few times. The chain uses TRBV20-1 and TRBJ2-7; 8 nucleotides line up with TRBD1. Germline-derived CDR1 and CDR2 are DFQATT and SNEGSKA (reference sequence). V shed 0 bases and J 7 bases; nucleotides not matched to a gene: 11. The CDR3 loop spans 15 amino acids. CDR3 bases: TGCAGTGCTAGAGATCGTCAGGGGGCTCCTTGGGAGCAGTACTTC. Protein: CSARDRQGAPWEQYF.

This clonotype has a handful of counts. The CDR3 sequence is CASSPNSDPLPGANVLTF. In DNA, the CDR3 is TGTGCCAGCTCACCCAATTCGGACCCCCTTCCTGGGGCCAACGTCCTGACTTTC. The chain recombines TRBV18 with TRBJ2-6; D is uncertain. Germline V gives CDR1 KGHSH, CDR2 LQKENI. V shed 3 bases and J shed 2 bases, with 17 bases lying between them. The CDR3 length is 18 residues. The variable domain in full, with the rest retrieved from reference TRBV18 and TRBJ2-6, is NAGVMQNPRHLVRRRGQEARLRCSPMKGHSHVYWYRQLPEEGLKFMVYLQKENIIDESGMPKERFSAEFPKEGPSILRIQQVVRGDSAAYFCASSPNSDPLPGANVLTFGAGSRLTVL.

V is TRBV5-1 and J is TRBJ2-7; TRBD1 matches at 12 bases. The trim removed 4 bases at V and 7 bases at J, leaving 9 bases unmatched. The CDR3 sequence is 15 residues long. CDR1 and CDR2 from the germline V gene are SGHRS and YFSETQ. DNA for the CDR3: TGCGCCAGCAGCCAAAGGGACAGGGGGCGTCGGGAGCAGTACTTC. Translated, it gives CASSQRDRGRREQYF.

In this sample, this clonotype turned up a few times. The chain combines TRBV6-2 or TRBV6-3 with TRBJ2-1; D possibly uses TRBD1 or TRBD2 (6 bases each). Looked up from germline, CDR1 is MNHEY and CDR2 is SVGEGT. V was cut by 6 bases and J by 6 bases, with 21 bases left in between. The CDR3 loop spans 16 amino acids. The CDR3 spells CASRPGGGQTPNEQFF. CDR3 coding DNA: TGTGCCAGCAGGCCCGGGGGCGGGCAGACCCCCAATGAGCAGTTCTTC.

This clonotype was found a few times. V usage is TRBV3-1 and J usage is TRBJ2-5; 13 positions match TRBD2. The junction had 7 bases not matched to a gene; V was cut back by 4 bases and J by 5 bases. The CDR3 contains 16 residues. Germline assignment: CDR1 LGHDT and CDR2 YNNKEL (reference sequence). The CDR3 region is CASSPLAGGEGETQYF. Written as DNA, the CDR3 is TGTGCCAGCAGCCCACTAGCGGGAGGGGAGGGGGAGACCCAGTACTTC.

J is TRBJ2-7 and V is TRBV5-1; 9 nucleotides align to TRBD2. After removal of 4 bases from V and 5 bases from J, the junction contained 13 bases not matched to a gene. The CDR3 covers 16 residues. The V gene's germline CDR1 is SGHRS and CDR2 YFSETQ. CDR3 region: CASSATGRAGGNEQYF. In DNA form, the CDR3 reads TGCGCCAGCAGCGCAACCGGCCGAGCGGGAGGTAACGAGCAGTACTTC. The full variable domain, its missing parts supplied by reference TRBV5-1 and TRBJ2-7, is KAGVTQTPRYLIKTRGQQVTLSCSPISGHRSVSWYQQTPGQGLQFLFEYFSETQRNKGNFPGRFSGRQFSNSRSEMNVSTLELGDSALYLCASSATGRAGGNEQYFGPGTRLTVT.

The V and J genes are TRBV24-1 and TRBJ2-7, with TRBD2 identical over 12 bases. Trimming at V came to 5 bases and at J to 2 bases, leaving 6 bases not matched to a gene. Looked up from germline, CDR1 is KGHDR and CDR2 is SFDVKD. CDR3 size: 16 residues. The CDR3 protein is CATSAGTSGFAYEQYF. DNA of the CDR3: TGTGCCACCAGTGCGGGGACTAGCGGGTTCGCCTACGAGCAGTACTTC.

The genes are TRBV7-2 and TRBJ2-7; D is undetermined. Looked up from germline, CDR1 is SGHTA and CDR2 is FQGNSA. This CDR3 has 14 amino acids. Trimming took off 5 bases at V and 2 bases at J, with 13 bases between the two ends. The CDR3, as DNA: TGTGCCAGCAGCCCTCGATTCTCTACCTACGAGCAGTACTTC. Residues: CASSPRFSTYEQYF.

This clonotype was seen a handful of times. The rearrangement uses TRBV3-1 and TRBJ2-7; a weak D match, TRBD2 (6 bases). With 4 bases removed from V and 4 bases from J, the gap between germline ends came to 26 bases. The germline CDR1 and CDR2 sequences are LGHDT and YNNKEL (reference sequence). This CDR3 is built from 18 residues. This CDR3 is CASSPRLVSIYSPYEQYF. The CDR3 DNA reads TGTGCCAGCAGCCCCCGACTAGTTAGTATCTACTCTCCTTACGAGCAGTACTTC.

V is TRBV7-9 and J is TRBJ2-3, with D possibly TRBD2 on 5 matching bases. With 0 bases removed from V and 9 bases from J, the gap between germline ends came to 13 bases. The CDR3 is 14 residues long. Per the germline V gene, CDR1 is SEHNR and CDR2 is FQNEAQ (reference sequence). Here the CDR3 DNA reads TGTGCCAGCAGCTTAGCCGGTCCCCGGGGAACGCAGTATTTT. This encodes CASSLAGPRGTQYF. The complete variable domain, with remaining parts taken from reference TRBV7-9 and TRBJ2-3, reads DTGVSQNPRHKITKRGQNVTFRCDPISEHNRLYWYRQTLGQGPEFLTYFQNEAQLEKSRLLSDRFSAERPKGSFSTLEIQRTEQGDSAMYLCASSLAGPRGTQYFGPGTRLTVL.

The J gene is TRBJ2-3, the V gene TRBV7-8, with TRBD2 matching over 8 bases. V gave up 4 bases and J gave up 0 bases; unmatched junction bases: 3. The CDR3 totals 15 residues. The germline V gene has CDR1 SGHVS and CDR2 FQNEAQ. CDR3 DNA: TGTGCCAGCAGCTCGTTAGCGGGAAGCACAGATACGCAGTATTTT. Translated, it gives CASSSLAGSTDTQYF.